The clone carrying this TCR beta chain was counted many times. What it recognizes is unknown. Clinical symptoms, serum thyroxine, TRAb, thyroid ultrasound and orbital computed tomography informed diagnoses. What was amplified from RNA transcripts were TCR beta CDR3 regions. The HTBI primer set drove a first-round RT-PCR of the TCR CDR3. One entry per CDR3 protein, called by TCRdb with MiXCR from the multiplex PCR reads. The table shows 360,000 or so distinct CDR3 sequences, with about 18% occurring only once. This specimen comes from a study of T cells in Graves' hyperthyroidism and ophthalmopathy. Overall study results and limits: The model's output predicted ophthalmopathy at a median of around 7 months prior to onset. Ophthalmopathy stood apart from stable hyperthyroidism in a 13 V-J model.

This receptor was taken from a woman aged 18-35 years with Graves' hyperthyroidism. The sample comprised blood.

CDR3 amino acids: CASSLAIRGRETQYF. CDR3 nucleotides: TGTGCCAGCAGCTTAGCGATACGGGGCAGGGAGACCCAGTACTTC. The chain recombines TRBV7-9 with TRBJ2-5; D is perhaps TRBD1 or TRBD2 (5 bases each). The CDR3 loop spans 15 amino acids. Trimming took off 0 bases at V and 5 bases at J, with 13 bases between the two ends. CDR1 SEHNR and CDR2 FQNEAQ come from the germline V gene (reference sequence).